The 7 T cell receptor beta chains given below trace back to one sample, sequenced in a study of blood T cell repertoires in COVID-19. Sequenced by immunoSEQ multiplex PCR; TCRdb stores in-frame clones only, minus some. The repertoire consists of 300,000 to 350,000 clones, with roughly 88% occurring once and the leading ten covering less than 5.5%. Material: PBMCs or T cells enriched from blood (not recorded which). Receptors originate from a man aged 25-45 years who had recovered from COVID-19.

This sequence joins TRBV13 and TRBJ2-5; TRBD2 aligns across 9 bases. V was pared by 4 bases and J by 3 bases, with 0 bases of the junction left unmatched. CDR3 length equals 13 residues. Germline-derived CDR1 and CDR2 are PRHDT and FYEKMQ (reference sequence). The CDR3 here is CASSSSGEETQYF. CDR3 nucleotides: TGTGCCAGCAGCTCTAGCGGGGAAGAGACCCAGTACTTC.

This clone was detected only a few times. V and J are TRBV19 and TRBJ2-7, with D perhaps matching TRBD1 (6 bases). The CDR3 is 15 residues long. Trimming cost V 6 bases and J 5 bases, with 20 bases left between them. Germline CDR1 LNHDA, CDR2 SQIVND (reference sequence). In nucleotides, the CDR3 is TGTGCCAGTAGAGCACGGGACACCGGACCCAACGAGCAGTACTTC. Its protein is CASRARDTGPNEQYF.

This clone showed up just once. V and J are TRBV28 and TRBJ2-3; 10 nucleotides line up with TRBD2. The CDR3 loop spans 12 amino acids. CDR1 is MDHEN and CDR2 is SYDVKM in the germline V gene. The trim removed 3 bases at V and 14 bases at J, leaving 5 bases unmatched. This CDR3 reads CASSLSSGGTYF. CDR3 in DNA: TGTGCCAGCAGTTTGTCTAGCGGGGGCACGTATTTT.

The chain couples TRBV19 to TRBJ2-7; 12 bases align to TRBD2. CDR3 length: 15 residues. Losses at the gene ends were 4 bases for V and 6 bases for J; bases not matched to a gene: 7. CDR1 is LNHDA and CDR2 is SQIVND in the germline V gene (reference sequence). The CDR3: CASSSRLAGAREQYF. DNA for the CDR3: TGTGCCAGTAGTAGTCGACTAGCGGGGGCCCGCGAGCAGTACTTC.

The gene calls are TRBV11-2 and TRBJ2-2, with D hard to call. CDR1 and CDR2 from the germline V gene are SGHAT and FQNNGV. Trimming took off 0 bases at V and 7 bases at J, with 6 bases between the two ends. The CDR3 contains 13 residues. CDR3 nucleotides: TGTGCCAGCAGCTTAGATCTAAGCGGGGAGCTGTTTTTT. This sequence encodes CASSLDLSGELFF.

V is TRBV3-1 (or the pseudogene TRBV3-2) and J is TRBJ1-4; D gene ambiguous. V lost 5 bases and J lost 14, with 15 bases in between. The CDR3 length is 12 residues. Germline CDR1 reads LGHDT; CDR2 reads YNNKEL (reference sequence). In DNA form, the CDR3 reads TGTGCCAGCAGCTATACTTCATCGTATCTGTTTTTT. It yields the protein CASSYTSSYLFF.

The rearrangement joins TRBV9 to TRBJ2-3, with no clear D. The CDR3 extends over 13 amino acids. The germline V gene has CDR1 SGDLS and CDR2 YYNGEE. Trimming cost V 2 bases and J 5 bases, with 9 bases left between them. CDR3 DNA: TGTGCCAGCAGCGTGGCAGGTGAAGATACGCAGTATTTT. Translated: CASSVAGEDTQYF.